Following are 31 T cell receptor beta chains from one sample sequenced in a study of cytomegalovirus exposure and HLA in healthy donors. In the PCR, 60 Vbeta and 13 Jbeta primers were used. Generated by immunoSEQ multiplex PCR, the TCRdb table keeps only in-frame clones and is missing some. Among 90,000 to 150,000 clones, roughly 77% were seen once, and the ten largest hold 1.5% to 2%. The sample consisted of PBMCs. The receptor set was obtained from a man aged 35 to 55 in good health and CMV-seronegative.

The chain has TRBV5-1 and TRBJ1-2; D unresolved. V was shortened by 0 bases and J by 2 bases, with 17 bases between the two germline ends. Germline CDR1 reads SGHRS; CDR2 reads YFSETQ. The CDR3 loop spans 17 amino acids. The CDR3 region is CASSLGRSGEFNYGYTF. CDR3 DNA: TGCGCCAGCAGCTTGGGGAGGTCAGGAGAGTTCAACTATGGCTACACCTTC.

This clone was observed a single time. A read error may produce the germline difference seen at one junction end. V gene TRBV20-1 combines with J gene TRBJ2-1; possible D gene TRBD2, 6 bases. Per germline, CDR1 DFQATT and CDR2 SNEGSKA (reference sequence). The CDR3 has 11 residues. The CDR3 bases are TGCAGTGCTGGAAGGGGACTCCGTTTGCTCTTC. Amino acids: CSAGRGLRLLF.

The rearrangement links TRBV7-3 to TRBJ2-7; 8 bases agree with TRBD1. The ends lost 9 bases at V and 6 bases at J; junction bases unmatched: 10. The CDR3 has 13 residues. The germline V gene encodes CDR1 SGHTA and CDR2 FQGTGA. In DNA form, the CDR3 reads TGTGCCAGTAAAGGACAGGGTACTTTCGAGCAGTACTTC. Amino acid sequence: CASKGQGTFEQYF.

The rearrangement uses TRBV11-2 and TRBJ1-5; 12 bases are shared with TRBD1. V lost 1 base and J lost 7; bases outside the gene matches: 5. The CDR3 extends over 16 amino acids. Germline CDR1 reads SGHAT; CDR2 reads FQNNGV. For the CDR3, the DNA is TGTGCCAGCAGCTTAGTGGGACAGGGGGCCCAGCAGCCCCAGCATTTT. This gives the protein CASSLVGQGAQQPQHF. Together with reference TRBV11-2 and TRBJ1-5, the CDR3 gives the full variable domain: EAGVAQSPRYKIIEKRQSVAFWCNPISGHATLYWYQQILGQGPKLLIQFQNNGVVDDSQLPKDRFSAERLKGVDSTLKIQPAKLEDSAVYLCASSLVGQGAQQPQHFGDGTRLSIL.

This chain joins TRBV5-1 and TRBJ2-5; 7 nucleotides match TRBD1. Germline values: CDR1 SGHRS, CDR2 YFSETQ. CDR3 length equals 14 residues. After removal of 3 bases from V and 5 bases from J, the junction contained 7 bases not matched to a gene. The CDR3 is CASSSDRVWETQYF. CDR3 nucleotides: TGCGCCAGCAGCTCCGACAGGGTTTGGGAGACCCAGTACTTC.

J is TRBJ1-1 and V is TRBV6-5; 7 bases are a match to TRBD1. Trimming at V came to 7 bases and at J to 10 bases, leaving 12 bases not matched to a gene. The CDR3 covers 13 residues. CDR1 and CDR2 (germline): MNHEY, SVGAGI. Here the CDR3 reads CASTKRQGSGAFF. The DNA for the CDR3 is TGTGCCAGCACCAAAAGACAGGGCAGTGGAGCTTTCTTT.

The chain employs TRBV7-2 and TRBJ2-7, with TRBD2 matching 16 bases. The germline V gene encodes CDR1 SGHTA and CDR2 FQGNSA. Trimming cost V 5 bases and J 4 bases; bases outside gene matches: 8. The CDR3 runs 17 residues. The CDR3 DNA reads as TGTGCCAGCAGCGGGGGACTAGCGGGAGGGCCTAGGTACGAGCAGTACTTC. This encodes CASSGGLAGGPRYEQYF.

V and J are TRBV18 and TRBJ2-7; 11 bases line up with TRBD2. The CDR3 length is 17 residues. The trim removed 3 bases at V and 3 bases at J, leaving 10 bases unmatched. Germline assignment: CDR1 KGHSH and CDR2 LQKENI. CDR3 sequence: CASSPAAASGGFYEQYF. The DNA of the CDR3 is TGTGCCAGCTCACCCGCAGCCGCTAGCGGGGGGTTCTACGAGCAGTACTTC.

A remark on this clone: One end of the junction fails to match germline, which may point to a read error. The chain joins TRBV29-1 to TRBJ2-7; a weak D match, TRBD2 (5 bases). Per the germline V gene, CDR1 is SQVTM and CDR2 is ANQGSEA. The CDR3 sequence is 14 residues long. The CDR3 spells CSAEDRTSTYEQYF. The CDR3 DNA sequence: TGCAGCGCTGAAGACCGGACTTCGACCTACGAGCAGTACTTC.

This clone was recorded once. The chain is built from TRBV19 and TRBJ2-5; D is possibly TRBD1 (5 bases). Germline CDR1 and CDR2: LNHDA and SQIVND (reference sequence). The CDR3 consists of 13 residues. With 3 bases removed from V and 4 bases from J, the gap between germline ends came to 9 bases. The CDR3 loop is CASSIGQGETQYF. The CDR3 DNA reads TGTGCCAGTAGTATTGGGCAGGGAGAGACCCAGTACTTC.

The V call is TRBV7-3, the J call TRBJ2-5, with 7 nucleotides matching TRBD1. V lost 5 bases and J lost 5; bases outside the gene matches: 8. The germline gives CDR1 SGHTA, CDR2 FQGTGA. This CDR3 region has 14 residues. Here the CDR3 reads CASSPGQLPETQYF. The CDR3 bases are TGTGCCAGCAGCCCGGGACAGCTGCCGGAGACCCAGTACTTC.

In DNA form, the CDR3 reads TGTGCCAGCAGCCAACCCCAGGGGGCCACCGGGGAGCTGTTTTTT. As protein: CASSQPQGATGELFF. This chain uses TRBV6-5 with TRBJ2-2; TRBD1 matches 8 bases. The V and J ends lost 6 bases and 4 bases, in that order; junction bases with no gene match: 7. The CDR3 is 15 residues long. CDR1 MNHEY and CDR2 SVGAGI come from the germline V gene.

The chain carries TRBV5-4 and TRBJ1-2, with TRBD1 matching 7 bases. From germline, CDR1 is SGHNT and CDR2 YYREEE (reference sequence). This CDR3 is built from 15 residues. The V segment lost 4 bases and the J segment 4 bases; nucleotides outside the gene matches: 10. Here the CDR3 reads CASSHQTGLTYGYTF. Here the CDR3 DNA reads TGTGCCAGCAGCCACCAGACAGGGCTGACCTATGGCTACACCTTC.

The V and J genes are TRBV5-1 and TRBJ2-3; D is undetermined. Germline CDR1 reads SGHRS; CDR2 reads YFSETQ. CDR3 length: 15 residues. Trimming took off 0 bases at V and 3 bases at J, with 11 bases between the two ends. The CDR3 sequence: CASSLDPAVTDTQYF. The CDR3 DNA follows: TGCGCCAGCAGCTTGGACCCCGCGGTAACAGATACGCAGTATTTT.

This chain uses TRBV19 with TRBJ1-1; the D gene is possibly TRBD1 (5 bases). Germline lookup yields CDR1 LNHDA and CDR2 SQIVND (reference sequence). Trimming cost V 3 bases and J 5 bases, with 16 bases left between them. This CDR3 has 15 amino acids. DNA for the CDR3: TGTGCCAGTAGTATCCGGGGGGTGGGGCGGACTGAAGCTTTCTTT. It encodes CASSIRGVGRTEAFF. Supplemented by reference TRBV19 and TRBJ1-1, the full variable domain reads DGGITQSPKYLFRKEGQNVTLSCEQNLNHDAMYWYRQDPGQGLRLIYYSQIVNDFQKGDIAEGYSVSREKKESFPLTVTSAQKNPTAFYLCASSIRGVGRTEAFFGQGTRLTVV.

The chain combines TRBV7-8 with TRBJ1-5, with D unclear. Germline V gene sequence: CDR1 SGHVS, CDR2 FQNEAQ. Trimming left V 3 bases short and J 4 bases short, with 4 bases between. This CDR3 contains 12 residues. DNA of the CDR3: TGTGCCAGCAGCTTTATTAATCAGCCCCAGCATTTT. This gives the protein CASSFINQPQHF. Looking up the rest from reference TRBV7-8 and TRBJ1-5 gives the full variable domain: GAGVSQSPRYKVAKRGQDVALRCDPISGHVSLFWYQQALGQGPEFLTYFQNEAQLDKSGLPSDRFFAERPEGSVSTLKIQRTQQEDSAVYLCASSFINQPQHFGDGTRLSIL.

J is TRBJ2-2 and V is TRBV4-3; D possibly corresponds to TRBD2 (5 bases). The germline V gene encodes CDR1 LGHNA and CDR2 YSLEER. The CDR3 is 16 amino acids. Trimming left V 0 bases short and J 1 base short, with 9 bases between. The CDR3 sequence is CASSQDSRGNTGELFF. The DNA for the CDR3 is TGCGCCAGCAGCCAAGACTCTCGGGGGAACACCGGGGAGCTGTTTTTT.

This clone was found once. This chain links TRBV5-4 with TRBJ2-2; TRBD1 matches 9 bases. The CDR3 contains 14 residues. Per the germline V gene, CDR1 is SGHNT and CDR2 is YYREEE (reference sequence). Trimming cost V 4 bases and J 6 bases; bases outside gene matches: 4. The CDR3 DNA follows: TGTGCCAGCAGCCCCCGACAGGGGGCCGGGGAGCTGTTTTTT. This encodes CASSPRQGAGELFF.

CDR3 loop: CASSYSGGRRYEQYF. In nucleotides, the CDR3 is TGTGCCAGCAGTTACTCGGGCGGGAGGAGATACGAGCAGTACTTC. The chain recombines TRBV6-5 with TRBJ2-7, with 8 bases that match TRBD2. The germline CDR1 and CDR2 sequences are MNHEY and SVGAGI. The CDR3 is 15 amino acids. Unmatched junction bases numbered 5, after V lost 0 bases and J lost 4 bases.

This chain joins TRBV7-2 and TRBJ2-7; the match to TRBD2 covers 14 bases. The V segment lost 5 bases and the J segment 0 bases; nucleotides outside the gene matches: 6. The length of the CDR3 is 17 residues. The germline gives CDR1 SGHTA, CDR2 FQGNSA. CDR3 nucleotides: TGTGCCAGCAGCCATCGGACTAGCGGGGGGAGCTCCTACGAGCAGTACTTC. It encodes CASSHRTSGGSSYEQYF.

The chain uses TRBV15 and TRBJ2-3, with 7 bases lining up with TRBD2. With 8 bases clipped from V and 2 bases from J, the junction kept 4 bases outside the gene matches. The length of the CDR3 is 13 residues. Germline CDR1 and CDR2: LNHNV and YYDKDF (reference sequence). CDR3 sequence: CATSAGYTDTQYF. DNA of the CDR3: TGTGCCACCTCAGCGGGATACACAGATACGCAGTATTTT.

This chain uses TRBV19 with TRBJ2-1; 7 positions agree with TRBD1. Germline V gene sequence: CDR1 LNHDA, CDR2 SQIVND (reference sequence). The CDR3 totals 15 residues. Germline trimming cut 10 bases from V and 0 bases from J; bases unmatched to any gene: 9. DNA for the CDR3: TGTGCCACCCAGACGGACAGGAGCTCCTACAATGAGCAGTTCTTC. Its protein product is CATQTDRSSYNEQFF.

This clone was found once. J is TRBJ2-5 and V is TRBV27, with 12 bases lining up with TRBD2. The CDR3 runs to 15 residues. Germline V gene data show CDR1 as MNHEY and CDR2 as SMNVEV (reference sequence). The V and J ends lost 3 bases and 11 bases, in that order; junction bases with no gene match: 10. The CDR3 coding sequence is TGTGCCAGCAGTTTGGGACTAGCGGGCTGGAGGGAGCAGTACTTC. Its protein product is CASSLGLAGWREQYF.

The chain couples TRBV18 to TRBJ1-1; no reliable D call. Germline CDR1 and CDR2: KGHSH and LQKENI. The length of the CDR3 is 13 residues. Deletions cut 0 bases from V and 4 bases from J, with 6 bases between. As DNA, the CDR3 is TGTGCCAGCTCACCACCGGCCAGCACTGAAGCTTTCTTT. This codes for CASSPPASTEAFF. Looking up the rest from reference TRBV18 and TRBJ1-1 gives the full variable domain: NAGVMQNPRHLVRRRGQEARLRCSPMKGHSHVYWYRQLPEEGLKFMVYLQKENIIDESGMPKERFSAEFPKEGPSILRIQQVVRGDSAAYFCASSPPASTEAFFGQGTRLTVV.

The CDR3 DNA sequence: TGCGCCAGCAGCTCCGGTCGAAGCCTGACGGGGGACACCGGGGAGCTGTTTTTT. The encoded protein is CASSSGRSLTGDTGELFF. This chain joins TRBV5-1 and TRBJ2-2; D might be TRBD2 (6 bases). Deletions cut 3 bases from V and 3 bases from J, with 21 bases between. CDR1 is SGHRS, CDR2 YFSETQ, per germline. This CDR3 has 18 residues.

V usage is TRBV4-3 and J usage is TRBJ2-5, with unresolved D. This CDR3 is 16 amino acids long. The germline V gene has CDR1 LGHNA and CDR2 YSLEER. Trimming took off 0 bases at V and 2 bases at J, with 13 bases between the two ends. Here the CDR3 DNA reads TGCGCCAGCAGCCAAGAACGCACACGAGGTCAAGAGACCCAGTACTTC. Protein: CASSQERTRGQETQYF.

The rearrangement joins TRBV29-1 to TRBJ2-4; unclear D gene. Germline-derived CDR1 and CDR2 are SQVTM and ANQGSEA. Trimming removed 3 bases at V and 13 bases at J, with 10 bases between. The CDR3 extends over 10 amino acids. This CDR3 reads CSVETDSQYF. The CDR3 DNA reads TGCAGCGTTGAGACCGACTCCCAGTACTTC.

The chain combines TRBV7-8 with TRBJ2-5, with D unclear. The CDR3 has 14 amino acids. Per the germline V gene, CDR1 is SGHVS and CDR2 is FQNEAQ. With 0 bases removed from V and 5 bases from J, the gap between germline ends came to 10 bases. The CDR3 loop reads CASSLALGWETQYF. The CDR3 nucleotides read TGTGCCAGCAGCTTAGCGCTCGGGTGGGAGACCCAGTACTTC.

The chain recombines TRBV4-2 with TRBJ2-2, with TRBD1 matching 11 bases. V lost 0 bases, J lost 6 bases, and 3 bases stayed unmatched. The V gene's germline CDR1 is LGHNA and CDR2 YNFKEQ. This CDR3 has 16 residues. CDR3 nucleotide sequence: TGTGCCAGCAGCCAAGACCGGACAGGGGGCGCCGGGGAGCTGTTTTTT. Protein product: CASSQDRTGGAGELFF.

The J gene is TRBJ1-1, the V gene TRBV2; D might be TRBD1 (5 bases). Germline loops: CDR1 SNHLY, CDR2 FYNNEI. The CDR3 runs 12 residues. The ends were cut back, 8 bases at V and 8 bases at J, with 15 bases in the middle. The CDR3 nucleotides read TGTGCCAGCGGGGGAAGGGGAGGAGAAGCTTTCTTT. Protein: CASGGRGGEAFF. The complete variable domain, with remaining parts taken from reference TRBV2 and TRBJ1-1, reads EPEVTQTPSHQVTQMGQEVILRCVPISNHLYFYWYRQILGQKVEFLVSFYNNEISEKSEIFDDQFSVERPDGSNFTLKIRSTKLEDSAMYFCASGGRGGEAFFGQGTRLTVV.

The V call is TRBV7-8, the J call TRBJ1-3, with D perhaps TRBD1 (5 bases). The V and J ends lost 5 bases and 6 bases respectively, with 14 bases between them. Germline V gives CDR1 SGHVS, CDR2 FQNEAQ. This CDR3 comprises 14 residues. CDR3 residues: CASSKDSSLNTIYF. The CDR3 coding sequence is TGTGCCAGCAGCAAAGACAGTAGCCTAAACACCATATATTTT. Full variable domain (rest looked up from reference TRBV7-8 and TRBJ1-3): GAGVSQSPRYKVAKRGQDVALRCDPISGHVSLFWYQQALGQGPEFLTYFQNEAQLDKSGLPSDRFFAERPEGSVSTLKIQRTQQEDSAVYLCASSKDSSLNTIYFGEGSWLTVV.